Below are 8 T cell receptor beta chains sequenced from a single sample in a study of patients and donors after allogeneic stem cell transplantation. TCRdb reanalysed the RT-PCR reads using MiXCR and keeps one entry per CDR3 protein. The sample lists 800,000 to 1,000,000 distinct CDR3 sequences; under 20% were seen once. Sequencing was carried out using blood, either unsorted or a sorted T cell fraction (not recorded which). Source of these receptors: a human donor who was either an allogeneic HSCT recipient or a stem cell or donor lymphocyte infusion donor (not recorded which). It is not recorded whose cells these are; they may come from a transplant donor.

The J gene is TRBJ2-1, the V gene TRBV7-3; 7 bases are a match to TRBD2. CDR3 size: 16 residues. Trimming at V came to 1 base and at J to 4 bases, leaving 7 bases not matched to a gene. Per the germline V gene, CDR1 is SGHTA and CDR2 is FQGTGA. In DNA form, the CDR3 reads TGTGCCAGCAGCTTAAGGATGGGGACTACTTACAATGAGCAGTTCTTC. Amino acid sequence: CASSLRMGTTYNEQFF.

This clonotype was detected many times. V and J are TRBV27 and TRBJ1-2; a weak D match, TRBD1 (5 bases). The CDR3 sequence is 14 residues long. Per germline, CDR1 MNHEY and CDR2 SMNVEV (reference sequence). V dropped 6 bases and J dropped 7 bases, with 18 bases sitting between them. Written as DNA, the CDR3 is TGTGCCAGCAGCAACCAGAGGGGACTTGCTGGCTACACCTTC. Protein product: CASSNQRGLAGYTF.

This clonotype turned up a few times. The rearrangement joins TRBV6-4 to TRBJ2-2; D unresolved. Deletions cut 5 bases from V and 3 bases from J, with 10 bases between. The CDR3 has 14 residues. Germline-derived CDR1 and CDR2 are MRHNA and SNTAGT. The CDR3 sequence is CASSSDGDTGELFF. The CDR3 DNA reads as TGTGCCAGCAGTAGCGATGGCGACACCGGGGAGCTGTTTTTT.

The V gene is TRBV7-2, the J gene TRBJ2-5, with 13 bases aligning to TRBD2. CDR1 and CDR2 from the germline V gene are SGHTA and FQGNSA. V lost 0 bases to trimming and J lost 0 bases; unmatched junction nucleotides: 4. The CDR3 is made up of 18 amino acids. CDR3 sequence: CASSLATSGGRYQETQYF. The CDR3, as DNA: TGTGCCAGCAGCTTAGCGACTAGCGGGGGGCGGTACCAAGAGACCCAGTACTTC.

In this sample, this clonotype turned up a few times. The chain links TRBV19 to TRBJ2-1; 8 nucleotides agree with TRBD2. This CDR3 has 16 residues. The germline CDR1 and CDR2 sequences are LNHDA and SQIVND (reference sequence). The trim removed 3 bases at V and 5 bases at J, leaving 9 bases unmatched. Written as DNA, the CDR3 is TGTGCCAGTAGTATCCTTACTAGCGGCAACGACAATGAGCAGTTCTTC. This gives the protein CASSILTSGNDNEQFF. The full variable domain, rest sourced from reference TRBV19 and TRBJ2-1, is DGGITQSPKYLFRKEGQNVTLSCEQNLNHDAMYWYRQDPGQGLRLIYYSQIVNDFQKGDIAEGYSVSREKKESFPLTVTSAQKNPTAFYLCASSILTSGNDNEQFFGPGTRLTVL.

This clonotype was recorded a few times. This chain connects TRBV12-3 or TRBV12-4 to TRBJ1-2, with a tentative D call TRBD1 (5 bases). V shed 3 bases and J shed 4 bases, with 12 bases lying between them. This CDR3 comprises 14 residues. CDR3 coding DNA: TGTGCCAGCAGTTTCCGACAGAGCTTCTATGGCTACACCTTC. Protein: CASSFRQSFYGYTF.

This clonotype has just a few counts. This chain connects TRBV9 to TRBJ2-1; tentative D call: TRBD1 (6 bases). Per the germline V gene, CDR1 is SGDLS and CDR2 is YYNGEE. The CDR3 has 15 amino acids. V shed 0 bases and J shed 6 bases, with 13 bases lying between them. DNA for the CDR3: TGTGCCAGCAGCGTAGCAGGCAGGGGTGTCAATGAGCAGTTCTTC. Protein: CASSVAGRGVNEQFF.

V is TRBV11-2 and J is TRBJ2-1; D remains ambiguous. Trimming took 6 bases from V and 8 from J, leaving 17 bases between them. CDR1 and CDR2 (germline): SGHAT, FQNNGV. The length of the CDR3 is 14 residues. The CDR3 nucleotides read TGTGCCAGCAGACGACCGGGTCGCTCTTATGAGCAGTTCTTC. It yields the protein CASRRPGRSYEQFF.